This paragraph reports one T cell receptor (beta chain). Its specificity is not known. This CDR3 spans 14 amino acids. The V segment lost 5 bases and the J segment 8 bases; nucleotides outside the gene matches: 6. Germline assignment: CDR1 SEHNR and CDR2 FQNEAQ (reference sequence). Into CD45RA+ naive and CD45RA-negative memory subsets, the CD4+ cells were split. The sample is drawn from a study of shared clonotypes between healthy human individuals. General study findings and limits: Memory subsets had estimated richness that was generally smaller than that of naive subsets. Sorted-subset samples were not fully sequenced, rarefaction indicated. Sharing across a few donors was seen in roughly 5.2% of naive CD4 clonotypes.

Clones were read by immunoSEQ multiplex PCR, and TCRdb kept only the in-frame ones, dropping some. The sample shows some 1.5 million clones, 95% to 99% of them seen only once. Specimen: naive CD4+ T cells sorted from blood. Stated subset: CD45RA+ positively selected. The clonotype was recovered from a man aged 30-40 years in good health. V is TRBV7-9 and J is TRBJ2-1, with 10 bases aligning to TRBD1. The CDR3, as DNA: TGTGCCAGCAGCATACTAGGACAGGGGGATGAGCAGTTCTTC. This codes for CASSILGQGDEQFF.